This T cell receptor beta chain appears in the sequencing data of a study of T-cell memory formation after mild COVID-19. TCRdb reanalysed the 5' RACE reads using MiXCR and keeps one entry per CDR3 protein. The sample carries fewer than 450,000 distinct CDR3 sequences, 20% to 25% recorded once. The sequenced material came from PBMCs or a T cell subset sorted from them (not recorded which). This sequence originates from an adult woman who had mild COVID-19 (a few samples of this study predate the infection). Cell type and time point are not known.

The CDR3 reads CATSRDQGDTQYF. In DNA, the CDR3 is TGTGCCACCAGCAGAGATCAAGGGGATACGCAGTATTTT. The chain links TRBV15 to TRBJ2-3; D is unclear. Per the germline V gene, CDR1 is LNHNV and CDR2 is YYDKDF (reference sequence). The CDR3 is made up of 13 amino acids. V was shortened by 0 bases and J by 6 bases, with 7 bases between the two germline ends.